A single sample gave rise to the 29 T cell receptor beta chains below, sequenced in a study of early T cells in non-severe SARS-CoV-2 infection. TCRdb re-called the 5' RACE reads with MiXCR, one entry per CDR3 protein. Of tens of thousands of distinct CDR3 sequences listed, roughly 13% were seen once; the top ten hold over 1.3%. Sequences were derived from whole blood, sampled at baseline. The receptors stem from an adult who was a healthcare worker with PCR-confirmed SARS-CoV-2 infection or an uninfected control (not recorded which).

This clonotype has a count of ten or more. This rearrangement joins TRBV29-1 to TRBJ1-1; unclear D gene. Germline V CDR1 and CDR2: SQVTM, ANQGSEA. V shed 0 bases and J shed 6 bases, with 11 bases lying between them. This CDR3 contains 13 residues. CDR3 coding DNA: TGCAGCGTTGAAGATTGGCTACGGCCTGAAGCTTTCTTT. Translating gives CSVEDWLRPEAFF. Using reference TRBV29-1 and TRBJ1-1 for the parts outside the CDR3, the full variable domain is SAVISQKPSRDICQRGTSLTIQCQVDSQVTMMFWYRQQPGQSLTLIATANQGSEATYESGFVIDKFPISRPNLTFSTLTVSNMSPEDSSIYLCSVEDWLRPEAFFGQGTRLTVV.

There are a few counts of this clonotype. V and J are TRBV5-4 and TRBJ2-5, with TRBD2 matching over 9 bases. This CDR3 is built from 16 residues. Unmatched junction bases numbered 9, after V lost 4 bases and J lost 2 bases. Germline CDR1 is SGHNT and CDR2 is YYREEE (reference sequence). In nucleotides, the CDR3 is TGTGCCAGCAGCGCTGGCGCACTAGCGGGTCAAGAGACCCAGTACTTC. This codes for CASSAGALAGQETQYF.

By frequency in the sample, this clonotype is medium-sized. The rearrangement uses TRBV6-6 and TRBJ2-5; D perhaps matches TRBD2 (5 bases). This CDR3 spans 16 amino acids. Trimming took 0 bases from V and 5 from J, leaving 16 bases between them. Germline V gene data show CDR1 as MNHNY and CDR2 as SVGAGI (reference sequence). The CDR3 sequence: CASSYSPAAPHETQYF. Written as DNA, the CDR3 is TGTGCCAGCAGTTACTCCCCAGCGGCCCCCCACGAGACCCAGTACTTC.

This clonotype was observed a handful of times. The gene calls are TRBV20-1 and TRBJ1-1; D call uncertain. CDR3 length equals 10 residues. The germline V gene encodes CDR1 DFQATT and CDR2 SNEGSKA (reference sequence). Deletions cut 3 bases from V and 7 bases from J, with 6 bases between. CDR3 sequence: CSASRFEAFF. In DNA form, the CDR3 reads TGCAGTGCTAGTAGGTTTGAAGCTTTCTTT.

This chain connects TRBV18 to TRBJ1-1; D possibly corresponds to TRBD1 (5 bases). The length of the CDR3 is 13 residues. V lost 4 bases and J lost 1, with 7 bases in between. Germline values: CDR1 KGHSH, CDR2 LQKENI. CDR3 DNA sequence: TGTGCCAGCTCACAGGACAAGAACACTGAAGCTTTCTTT. This codes for CASSQDKNTEAFF.

The rearrangement links TRBV12-3 or TRBV12-4 to TRBJ1-2; 9 positions agree with TRBD1. The V segment lost 5 bases and the J segment 0 bases; nucleotides outside the gene matches: 13. The CDR3 runs to 18 residues. The DNA for the CDR3 is TGTGCCAGCAGTGGGACCCCGGGACAGGGCGAAACTAACTATGGCTACACCTTC. Its translation: CASSGTPGQGETNYGYTF.

The V call is TRBV15, the J call TRBJ2-3; D uncertain. With 6 bases removed from V and 1 base from J, the gap between germline ends came to 17 bases. This CDR3 is 16 amino acids long. In germline, CDR1 is LNHNV, CDR2 YYDKDF (reference sequence). The CDR3 DNA is TGTGCCACCAGGAAGAGCTCCGGCCTCCGCACAGATACGCAGTATTTT. This gives the protein CATRKSSGLRTDTQYF.

This clonotype was picked up many times. V usage is TRBV7-9 and J usage is TRBJ2-7; 9 bases agree with TRBD1. In germline, CDR1 is SEHNR, CDR2 FQNEAQ (reference sequence). The ends lost 5 bases at V and 2 bases at J; junction bases unmatched: 7. The CDR3 extends over 15 amino acids. CDR3 sequence: CASSHGQGSTYEQYF. CDR3 nucleotide sequence: TGTGCCAGCAGCCACGGACAGGGGTCGACCTACGAGCAGTACTTC. Drawing the rest from reference TRBV7-9 and TRBJ2-7, the complete variable domain is DTGVSQNPRHKITKRGQNVTFRCDPISEHNRLYWYRQTLGQGPEFLTYFQNEAQLEKSRLLSDRFSAERPKGSFSTLEIQRTEQGDSAMYLCASSHGQGSTYEQYFGPGTRLTVT.

The CDR3 protein is CASSPSGGTYNEQFF. The CDR3, as DNA: TGTGCCAGCAGCCCCAGCGGGGGGACCTACAATGAGCAGTTCTTC. The V call is TRBV9, the J call TRBJ2-1; 9 nucleotides align to TRBD2. The CDR3 has 15 residues. Germline V gene sequence: CDR1 SGDLS, CDR2 YYNGEE. The J segment lost 2 bases and the V segment lost 4 bases, leaving 4 bases of the junction unmatched.

The V gene is TRBV20-1, the J gene TRBJ2-1; the D is unclear. V was cut by 0 bases and J by 5 bases, with 5 bases left in between. The CDR3 consists of 12 residues. Germline lookup yields CDR1 DFQATT and CDR2 SNEGSKA (reference sequence). The CDR3 sequence: CSARDPDNEQFF. CDR3 bases: TGCAGTGCTAGAGATCCAGACAATGAGCAGTTCTTC.

This clonotype was seen at least ten times. The rearrangement links TRBV4-3 to TRBJ2-7; D is uncertain. V was cut by 0 bases and J by 2 bases, with 11 bases left in between. This CDR3 is 15 amino acids long. Germline V gene lookup returns CDR1 LGHNA and CDR2 YSLEER. CDR3 nucleotide sequence: TGCGCCAGCAGCCAAGACAGGTGGAATGCCTACGAGCAGTACTTC. As protein: CASSQDRWNAYEQYF.

This chain connects TRBV11-2 to TRBJ1-1; a weak D match, TRBD1 (5 bases). From germline, CDR1 is SGHAT and CDR2 FQNNGV. The V and J ends lost 2 bases and 3 bases respectively, with 16 bases between them. The CDR3 is made up of 16 amino acids. The CDR3 DNA reads as TGTGCCAGCAGCTTAAGGAGGGACGGAACGGACACTGAAGCTTTCTTT. This encodes CASSLRRDGTDTEAFF.

A few counts support this clonotype. V and J are TRBV7-6 and TRBJ2-5, with TRBD2 matching 12 bases. After removal of 4 bases from V and 5 bases from J, the junction contained 14 bases not matched to a gene. The CDR3 runs to 18 residues. The germline gives CDR1 SGHVS, CDR2 FNYEAQ. DNA for the CDR3: TGTGCCAGCAGCTCCCCCAGGACTAGCGGGGATTCGGGGGAGACCCAGTACTTC. Its protein is CASSSPRTSGDSGETQYF.

This clonotype was counted only a few times. This chain uses TRBV3-1 with TRBJ2-5, with TRBD2 matching 9 bases. CDR1 is LGHDT and CDR2 is YNNKEL in the germline V gene (reference sequence). This CDR3 has 17 amino acids. The J segment lost 5 bases and the V segment lost 1 base, leaving 11 bases of the junction unmatched. The CDR3 loop is CASSQGFGLASPETQYF. The CDR3 nucleotides read TGTGCCAGCAGCCAAGGGTTTGGACTAGCGAGTCCGGAGACCCAGTACTTC.

Here the CDR3 reads CASSYGGLAGQNSYNEQFF. The CDR3 DNA is TGTGCCAGCAGTTACGGCGGACTAGCGGGGCAAAATTCCTACAATGAGCAGTTCTTC. J is TRBJ2-1 and V is TRBV6-2 or TRBV6-3; 12 bases fit TRBD2. Germline CDR1 reads MNHEY; CDR2 reads SVGEGT. The CDR3 spans 19 residues. The junction had 9 bases not matched to a gene; V was cut back by 2 bases and J by 1 base.

The genes are TRBV7-9 and TRBJ1-5; D unclear. This CDR3 has 16 residues. CDR1 is SEHNR, CDR2 FQNEAQ, per germline (reference sequence). Deletions cut 1 base from V and 0 bases from J, with 10 bases between. The CDR3 DNA reads as TGTGCCAGCAGCTTAGTTGACGGGTATAGCAATCAGCCCCAGCATTTT. Its protein product is CASSLVDGYSNQPQHF. Combining the CDR3 with reference TRBV7-9 and TRBJ1-5 gives the whole variable domain DTGVSQNPRHKITKRGQNVTFRCDPISEHNRLYWYRQTLGQGPEFLTYFQNEAQLEKSRLLSDRFSAERPKGSFSTLEIQRTEQGDSAMYLCASSLVDGYSNQPQHFGDGTRLSIL.

The sample holds a few counts of this clonotype. The genes are TRBV27 and TRBJ2-1; 11 bases fit TRBD2. The CDR3 loop spans 15 amino acids. In germline, CDR1 is MNHEY, CDR2 SMNVEV (reference sequence). V lost 4 bases and J lost 5; bases outside the gene matches: 4. The CDR3 DNA sequence: TGTGCCAGCAGTTCCGGGACTAGCGGCCACAATGAGCAGTTCTTC. Protein sequence: CASSSGTSGHNEQFF.

A few counts support this clonotype. The rearrangement uses TRBV20-1 and TRBJ2-1; D is undetermined. Per the germline V gene, CDR1 is DFQATT and CDR2 is SNEGSKA (reference sequence). The CDR3 consists of 14 residues. Trimming stripped 0 bases from V and 6 bases from J, with 12 bases between. The CDR3 bases are TGCAGTGCTAGAGAAGGGAATCCCGGCAATGAGCAGTTCTTC. Encoded protein: CSAREGNPGNEQFF.

This clonotype was seen repeatedly, ten times or more. The chain employs TRBV6-2 or TRBV6-3 and TRBJ2-4; TRBD2 matches 12 bases. Germline lookup yields CDR1 MNHEY and CDR2 SVGEGT. This CDR3 contains 15 residues. V lost 5 bases to trimming and J lost 8 bases; unmatched junction nucleotides: 7. DNA for the CDR3: TGTGCCAGCAGTCGACTAGCGGGAGATGTATACATTCAGTACTTC. This codes for CASSRLAGDVYIQYF.

This clonotype appeared a few times. The chain couples TRBV10-3 to TRBJ2-7, with 9 bases matching TRBD2. Unmatched junction bases numbered 11, after V lost 6 bases and J lost 5 bases. Germline V lookup: CDR1 ENHRY, CDR2 SYGVKD. The CDR3 sequence is 15 residues long. DNA of the CDR3: TGTGCCATCAGGACCGGGACTAGCTTTCGCGACGAGCAGTACTTC. It yields the protein CAIRTGTSFRDEQYF.

This clonotype was detected many times. This chain links TRBV5-6 with TRBJ2-7; TRBD1 is a possible D gene (6 bases). Germline CDR1 is SGHDT and CDR2 is YYEEEE. The V gene lost 4 bases and the J gene lost 2 bases, with 13 bases spanning the gap. The CDR3 is 14 amino acids. CDR3 sequence: CASSVIRDTYEQYF. The CDR3 coding sequence is TGTGCCAGCAGCGTTATCCGGGACACCTACGAGCAGTACTTC.

This clonotype was seen at least ten times. V usage is TRBV24-1 and J usage is TRBJ1-1, with a weak D call TRBD1 (6 bases). Germline CDR1 reads KGHDR; CDR2 reads SFDVKD. The CDR3 spans 12 residues. V lost 4 bases, J lost 11 bases, and 13 bases lay in between. CDR3 protein: CATSDTNREAFF. The CDR3 bases are TGTGCCACCAGTGACACAAACAGGGAGGCTTTCTTT.

The chain combines TRBV7-9 with TRBJ2-6; D might be TRBD1 or TRBD2, each matching 5 bases. The V gene lost 4 bases and the J gene lost 2 bases, with 15 bases spanning the gap. Germline CDR1 and CDR2: SEHNR and FQNEAQ (reference sequence). The CDR3 is made up of 17 amino acids. CDR3 nucleotide sequence: TGTGCCAGCAGCTCCAATTATGGGGGTACTGGGGCCAACGTCCTGACTTTC. It translates to CASSSNYGGTGANVLTF.

This clonotype has a count of ten or more. The chain employs TRBV7-9 and TRBJ2-7; D remains ambiguous. With 5 bases removed from V and 4 bases from J, the gap between germline ends came to 18 bases. Looked up from germline, CDR1 is SEHNR and CDR2 is FQNEAQ (reference sequence). The CDR3 has 15 residues. DNA for the CDR3: TGTGCCAGCAGCCCAAGGGAAATAAAAGGGTACGAGCAGTACTTC. It encodes CASSPREIKGYEQYF.

This clonotype has a handful of counts. V usage is TRBV29-1 and J usage is TRBJ2-1; TRBD2 matches 12 bases. This CDR3 is 13 amino acids long. CDR1 and CDR2 (germline): SQVTM, ANQGSEA. The CDR3 loop is CPSGRDSYNEQFF. CDR3 nucleotide sequence: TGCCCTAGCGGGAGGGACTCCTACAATGAGCAGTTCTTC.

At least ten counts were recorded for this clonotype. The chain combines TRBV18 with TRBJ1-2; 7 nucleotides line up with TRBD1. Germline loops: CDR1 KGHSH, CDR2 LQKENI. J lost 3 bases, V lost 3 bases, and 7 bases had no gene match. CDR3 length: 15 residues. CDR3 nucleotides: TGTGCCAGCTCACCTGGCCGGGGGACAGACTATGGCTACACCTTC. Residues: CASSPGRGTDYGYTF.

The chain carries TRBV6-5 and TRBJ2-5, with D possibly being TRBD1 (5 bases). With 0 bases removed from V and 3 bases from J, the gap between germline ends came to 14 bases. This CDR3 has 16 amino acids. Germline V lookup: CDR1 MNHEY, CDR2 SVGAGI. The CDR3 loop reads CASSYSRTHLKETQYF. The CDR3 bases are TGTGCCAGCAGTTACTCTAGGACACACTTAAAAGAGACCCAGTACTTC.

This clonotype was counted only a few times. The chain employs TRBV11-2 and TRBJ2-2; 7 nucleotides line up with TRBD2. V gave up 4 bases and J gave up 5 bases; unmatched junction bases: 4. Germline lookup yields CDR1 SGHAT and CDR2 FQNNGV. CDR3 size: 14 residues. The CDR3 nucleotides are TGTGCCAGCAGCTCCCCGGGGGGAACCGGGGAGCTGTTTTTT. Encoded protein: CASSSPGGTGELFF.

In this sample, this clonotype turned up many times. J is TRBJ2-1 and V is TRBV28; 14 nucleotides line up with TRBD2. The CDR3 is made up of 18 amino acids. From germline, CDR1 is MDHEN and CDR2 SYDVKM. The ends lost 4 bases at V and 7 bases at J; junction bases unmatched: 12. CDR3 bases: TGTGCCAGCAGTTGGATACCGGGACTAGCGGGAGATGGTAATGAGCAGTTCTTC. Its protein product is CASSWIPGLAGDGNEQFF.